The 23 T cell receptor beta chains below come from one sample, sequenced in a study of shared clonotypes between healthy human individuals. TCRdb's copy holds only in-frame clones and misses some; the assay was immunoSEQ multiplex PCR. The sample records around 320,000 clones, around nine tenths being singletons. The specimen sequenced was memory CD8+ T cells sorted from blood. Subset given: CD45RO+ cells pooled with CCR7-negative TemRA cells. The source is a man aged 18-30 years in good health.

By sample fraction, this clone is medium-sized. The chain has TRBV6-5 and TRBJ2-2; D possibly corresponds to TRBD1 (5 bases). CDR3 length: 14 amino acids. V gave up 2 bases and J gave up 4 bases, with 8 bases separating them. Germline V gene sequence: CDR1 MNHEY, CDR2 SVGAGI. As DNA, the CDR3 is TGTGCCAGCAGTTACCTAGGGGTCACCGGGGAGCTGTTTTTT. Protein sequence: CASSYLGVTGELFF.

In this sample, this clone turned up once. The genes are TRBV4-1 and TRBJ1-1, with D unclear. Germline-derived CDR1 and CDR2 are MGHRA and YSYEKL. The length of the CDR3 is 12 residues. V lost 0 bases to trimming and J lost 11 bases, with 10 bases between them. The CDR3 DNA follows: TGCGCCAGCAGCCAAGAGAGTGGCCCTGCTTTCTTT. It translates to CASSQESGPAFF.

The chain carries TRBV5-4 and TRBJ2-5; no clear D. Trimming took 4 bases from V and 0 from J, leaving 13 bases between them. This CDR3 comprises 15 residues. The germline CDR1 and CDR2 sequences are SGHNT and YYREEE (reference sequence). The CDR3 DNA follows: TGTGCCAGCAGCAACAACGACCGGCACCAAGAGACCCAGTACTTC. It codes for CASSNNDRHQETQYF.

The V call is TRBV7-9, the J call TRBJ2-7; 7 bases fit TRBD1. CDR1 is SEHNR, CDR2 FQNEAQ, per germline (reference sequence). With 6 bases clipped from V and 6 bases from J, the junction kept 8 bases outside the gene matches. The CDR3 extends over 13 amino acids. CDR3 nucleotide sequence: TGTGCCAGCAGGGAAATAGGGGGCGGCGAGCAGTACTTC. Translation gives CASREIGGGEQYF.

The chain recombines TRBV30 with TRBJ1-2; D not certain. V gave up 5 bases and J gave up 4 bases, with 14 bases separating them. The CDR3 totals 13 residues. Germline-derived CDR1 and CDR2 are GTSNPN and SVGIG (reference sequence). Written as DNA, the CDR3 is TGTGCCTGGCAGGCCGGAGAGGGCTATGGCTACACCTTC. This gives the protein CAWQAGEGYGYTF.

The chain carries TRBV6-5 and TRBJ2-3; D unresolved. The germline V gene has CDR1 MNHEY and CDR2 SVGAGI. The CDR3 sequence is 15 residues long. V lost 7 bases, J lost 0 bases, and 14 bases lay in between. CDR3 region: CASNWASASTDTQYF. In nucleotides, the CDR3 is TGTGCCAGCAATTGGGCCAGCGCTAGCACAGATACGCAGTATTTT.

This clone is labeled medium-sized. This chain uses TRBV10-2 with TRBJ1-5, with D maybe TRBD1 (5 bases). V lost 2 bases and J 5 bases, leaving 16 bases between the germline ends. In germline, CDR1 is WSHSY, CDR2 SAAADI. This CDR3 has 16 amino acids. The CDR3: CASSEPPGGVHQPQHF. The CDR3, as DNA: TGCGCCAGCAGTGAGCCACCAGGAGGGGTTCATCAGCCCCAGCATTTT.

The chain uses TRBV7-3 and TRBJ2-2; possibly TRBD2 for D (5 bases). The V gene's germline CDR1 is SGHTA and CDR2 FQGTGA. Between the trimmed V and J ends, which lost 4 bases and 5 bases, there was a span of 17 bases. CDR3 length equals 16 residues. CDR3 residues: CASSSLPRERTGELFF. In DNA form, the CDR3 reads TGTGCCAGCAGCTCTTTACCGAGGGAAAGAACCGGGGAGCTGTTTTTT. Combining the CDR3 with reference TRBV7-3 and TRBJ2-2 gives the whole variable domain GAGVSQTPSNKVTEKGKYVELRCDPISGHTALYWYRQSLGQGPEFLIYFQGTGAADDSGLPNDRFFAVRPEGSVSTLKIQRTERGDSAVYLCASSSLPRERTGELFFGEGSRLTVL.

In its sample, this clone was seen a few times. The chain employs TRBV4-1 and TRBJ2-1, with TRBD2 identical over 11 bases. Germline-derived CDR1 and CDR2 are MGHRA and YSYEKL. V lost 3 bases, J lost 5 bases, and 3 bases stayed unmatched. The CDR3 length is 15 residues. The DNA for the CDR3 is TGCGCCAGCAGCCACCCACTAGCGGGGGACAATGAGCAGTTCTTC. Translating it yields CASSHPLAGDNEQFF.

The rearrangement joins TRBV19 to TRBJ2-1, with 9 positions matching TRBD1. The CDR3 covers 15 residues. With 7 bases clipped from V and 4 bases from J, the junction kept 8 bases outside the gene matches. Germline V gives CDR1 LNHDA, CDR2 SQIVND (reference sequence). The CDR3 here is CASNAGTGMYNEQFF. The CDR3 coding sequence is TGTGCCAGTAATGCCGGGACAGGGATGTACAATGAGCAGTTCTTC. The variable domain in full, completed from reference TRBV19 and TRBJ2-1, reads DGGITQSPKYLFRKEGQNVTLSCEQNLNHDAMYWYRQDPGQGLRLIYYSQIVNDFQKGDIAEGYSVSREKKESFPLTVTSAQKNPTAFYLCASNAGTGMYNEQFFGPGTRLTVL.

The chain joins TRBV18 to TRBJ1-5; no definite D call. Germline V gives CDR1 KGHSH, CDR2 LQKENI. The V end was cut by 4 bases, the J end by 4 bases, with 11 bases between. The CDR3 is 14 residues long. CDR3 in DNA: TGTGCCAGCTCACGGATCAGAGAAAATCAGCCCCAGCATTTT. Amino acid sequence: CASSRIRENQPQHF.

The gene calls are TRBV6-1 and TRBJ1-1; D is uncertain. CDR3 size: 14 residues. The ends were cut back, 7 bases at V and 0 bases at J, with 12 bases in the middle. In germline, CDR1 is MNHNS, CDR2 SASEGT. This CDR3 reads CASIHLGLNTEAFF. The CDR3 DNA is TGTGCCAGCATTCATCTCGGACTGAACACTGAAGCTTTCTTT.

This clone was found once. The chain links TRBV27 to TRBJ1-6, with D unresolved. Germline CDR1 is MNHEY and CDR2 is SMNVEV (reference sequence). The ends were cut back, 2 bases at V and 0 bases at J, with 14 bases in the middle. The length of the CDR3 is 18 residues. CDR3 in DNA: TGTGCCAGCAGTTTACACTATTCCGAGATCTCCTATAATTCACCCCTCCACTTT. Amino acids: CASSLHYSEISYNSPLHF.

The chain couples TRBV4-3 to TRBJ2-3; D is uncertain. CDR1 and CDR2 from the germline V gene are LGHNA and YSLEER. The V and J ends lost 1 base and 1 base respectively, with 6 bases between them. The CDR3 sequence is 14 residues long. The CDR3 sequence: CASSQGRGTDTQYF. The CDR3 nucleotides are TGCGCCAGCAGCCAAGGAAGGGGCACAGATACGCAGTATTTT.

The sample holds a few counts of this clone. The chain carries TRBV9 and TRBJ1-5; D gene unclear. The germline CDR1 and CDR2 sequences are SGDLS and YYNGEE. Trimming took off 3 bases at V and 5 bases at J, with 9 bases between the two ends. The CDR3 spans 13 residues. CDR3 protein: CASSGSIDQPQHF. The DNA of the CDR3 is TGTGCCAGCAGCGGCAGCATCGATCAGCCCCAGCATTTT.

The J gene is TRBJ2-7, the V gene TRBV7-6; D is undetermined. The V end was cut by 1 base, the J end by 0 bases, with 7 bases between. Germline V lookup: CDR1 SGHVS, CDR2 FNYEAQ. The CDR3 runs 14 residues. CDR3 bases: TGTGCCAGCAGCTTAGATGACACCTCCTACGAGCAGTACTTC. Translated, it gives CASSLDDTSYEQYF.

This sequence joins TRBV9 and TRBJ1-1, with TRBD1 matching 11 bases. V dropped 4 bases and J dropped 4; count of bases not matched to a gene: 6. From germline, CDR1 is SGDLS and CDR2 YYNGEE. The CDR3 contains 15 residues. CDR3 in amino acids: CASSPRTGGVTEAFF. The CDR3 DNA follows: TGTGCCAGCAGCCCGCGGACAGGGGGCGTCACTGAAGCTTTCTTT.

This clone was found once. The V gene is TRBV13, the J gene TRBJ2-7, with 9 bases aligning to TRBD1. Germline loops: CDR1 PRHDT, CDR2 FYEKMQ (reference sequence). The CDR3 runs 13 residues. With V trimmed by 4 bases and J by 4 bases, 2 bases remained unmatched. Here the CDR3 DNA reads TGTGCCAGCAGCTACGACAGGGGGTACGAGCAGTACTTC. Protein: CASSYDRGYEQYF.

The rearrangement joins TRBV10-2 to TRBJ2-7, with TRBD1 matching 8 bases. The V and J ends lost 8 bases and 6 bases, in that order; junction bases with no gene match: 9. The CDR3 is 13 amino acids. Germline CDR1 WSHSY, CDR2 SAAADI. This CDR3 reads CASCSGQGIEQYF. The CDR3 DNA reads as TGCGCCAGCTGCTCAGGACAGGGAATCGAGCAGTACTTC.

This sequence joins TRBV7-8 and TRBJ2-7; 13 nucleotides match TRBD2. This CDR3 spans 21 amino acids. CDR1 and CDR2 (germline): SGHVS, FQNEAQ. V dropped 3 bases and J dropped 5; count of bases not matched to a gene: 22. The chain's CDR3 is CASSFYSVGTSGMAPGNEQYF. CDR3 bases: TGTGCCAGCAGCTTCTATTCCGTAGGGACTAGCGGGATGGCCCCCGGGAACGAGCAGTACTTC.

The chain is built from TRBV30 and TRBJ2-5; D might be TRBD2 (5 bases). V lost 0 bases and J lost 5, with 13 bases in between. The CDR3 totals 14 residues. The germline gives CDR1 GTSNPN, CDR2 SVGIG (reference sequence). The CDR3 DNA reads TGTGCCTGGAGTGTTGTGGGAGTGGCGGAGACCCAGTACTTC. Translating it yields CAWSVVGVAETQYF.

The chain is built from TRBV7-6 and TRBJ2-3; TRBD2 matches 7 bases. Germline V CDR1 and CDR2: SGHVS, FNYEAQ. V gave up 3 bases and J gave up 5 bases; unmatched junction bases: 17. CDR3 size: 18 residues. The CDR3 sequence: CASSLGLGRAGDGDTQYF. The CDR3, as DNA: TGTGCCAGCAGCTTGGGCCTAGGCAGGGCGGGAGATGGAGATACGCAGTATTTT.

The J gene is TRBJ2-7, the V gene TRBV7-8, with a weak D call TRBD1 (6 bases). V lost 4 bases, J lost 3 bases, and 16 bases lay in between. The germline gives CDR1 SGHVS, CDR2 FQNEAQ. The CDR3 is 15 amino acids. CDR3 amino acids: CASSYFGQTRYEQYF. The DNA of the CDR3 is TGTGCCAGCAGCTACTTCGGACAGACTCGCTACGAGCAGTACTTC.